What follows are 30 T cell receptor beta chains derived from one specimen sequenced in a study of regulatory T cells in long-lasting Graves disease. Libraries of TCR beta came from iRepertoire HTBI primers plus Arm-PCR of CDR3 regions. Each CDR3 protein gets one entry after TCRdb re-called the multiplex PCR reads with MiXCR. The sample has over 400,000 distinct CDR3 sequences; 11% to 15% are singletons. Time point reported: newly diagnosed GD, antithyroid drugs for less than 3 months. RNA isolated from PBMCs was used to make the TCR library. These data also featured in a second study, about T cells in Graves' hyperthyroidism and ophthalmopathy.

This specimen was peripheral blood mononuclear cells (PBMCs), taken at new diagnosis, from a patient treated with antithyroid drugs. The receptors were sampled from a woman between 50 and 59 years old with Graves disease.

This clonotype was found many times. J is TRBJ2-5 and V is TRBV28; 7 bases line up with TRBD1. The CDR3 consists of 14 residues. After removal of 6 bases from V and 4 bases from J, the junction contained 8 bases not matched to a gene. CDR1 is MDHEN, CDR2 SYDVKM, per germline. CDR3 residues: CASREPGQSETQYF. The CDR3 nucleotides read TGTGCCAGCAGGGAGCCGGGACAGTCAGAGACCCAGTACTTC. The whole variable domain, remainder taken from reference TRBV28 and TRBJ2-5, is DVKVTQSSRYLVKRTGEKVFLECVQDMDHENMFWYRQDPGLGLRLIYFSYDVKMKEKGDIPEGYSVSREKKERFSLILESASTNQTSMYLCASREPGQSETQYFGPGTRLLVL.

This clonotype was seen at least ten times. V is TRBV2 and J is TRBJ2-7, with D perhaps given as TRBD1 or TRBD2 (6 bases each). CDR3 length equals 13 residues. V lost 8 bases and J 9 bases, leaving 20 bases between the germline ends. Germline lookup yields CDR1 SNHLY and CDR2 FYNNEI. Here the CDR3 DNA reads TGTGCCAGCTTCATGGAGGGGGGACCGCGGCAGTACTTC. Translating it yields CASFMEGGPRQYF.

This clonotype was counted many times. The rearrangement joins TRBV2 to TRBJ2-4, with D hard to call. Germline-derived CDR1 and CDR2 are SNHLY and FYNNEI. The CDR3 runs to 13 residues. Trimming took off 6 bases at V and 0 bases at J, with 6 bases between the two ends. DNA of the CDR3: TGTGCCAGCAGGGGGTTAGCCAAAAACATTCAGTACTTC. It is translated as CASRGLAKNIQYF.

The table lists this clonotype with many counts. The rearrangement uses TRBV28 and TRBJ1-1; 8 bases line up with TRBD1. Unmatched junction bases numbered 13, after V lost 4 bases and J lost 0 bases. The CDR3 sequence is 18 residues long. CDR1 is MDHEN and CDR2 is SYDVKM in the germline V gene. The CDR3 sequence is CASSSLGQGPRMNTEAFF. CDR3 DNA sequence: TGTGCCAGCAGTTCCCTAGGACAGGGTCCACGAATGAACACTGAAGCTTTCTTT.

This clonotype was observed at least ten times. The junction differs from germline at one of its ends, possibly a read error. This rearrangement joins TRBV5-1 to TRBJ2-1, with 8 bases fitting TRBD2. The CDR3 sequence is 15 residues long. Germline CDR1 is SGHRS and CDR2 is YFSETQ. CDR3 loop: CASSLAGSSYNEQFF. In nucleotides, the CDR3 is TGTGCCAGCAGCTTAGCGGGGAGCTCCTACAATGAGCAGTTCTTC.

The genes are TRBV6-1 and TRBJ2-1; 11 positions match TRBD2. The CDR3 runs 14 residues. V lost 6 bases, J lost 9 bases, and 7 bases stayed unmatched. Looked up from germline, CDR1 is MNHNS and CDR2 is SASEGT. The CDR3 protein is CASRVAGGPGEQFF. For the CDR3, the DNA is TGTGCCAGCAGAGTAGCGGGAGGGCCGGGTGAGCAGTTCTTC.

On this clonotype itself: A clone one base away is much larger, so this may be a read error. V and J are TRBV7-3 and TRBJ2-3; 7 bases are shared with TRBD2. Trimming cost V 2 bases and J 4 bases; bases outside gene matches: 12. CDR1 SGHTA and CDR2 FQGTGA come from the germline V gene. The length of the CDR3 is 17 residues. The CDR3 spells CASSLSGLVGVADTQYF. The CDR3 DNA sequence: TGTGCCAGCAGCTTATCCGGACTAGTGGGAGTTGCAGATACGCAGTATTTT.

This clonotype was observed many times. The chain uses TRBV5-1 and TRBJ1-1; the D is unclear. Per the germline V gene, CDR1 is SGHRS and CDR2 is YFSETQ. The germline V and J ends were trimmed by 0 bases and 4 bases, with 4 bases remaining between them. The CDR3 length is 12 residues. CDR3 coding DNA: TGCGCCAGCAGCTTGGGGGCCACTGAAGCTTTCTTT. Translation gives CASSLGATEAFF.

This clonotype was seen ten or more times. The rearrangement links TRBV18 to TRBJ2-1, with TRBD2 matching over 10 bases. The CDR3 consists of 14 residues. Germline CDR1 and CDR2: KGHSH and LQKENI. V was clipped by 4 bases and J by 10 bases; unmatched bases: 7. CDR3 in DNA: TGTGCCAGCTCACTAGCGGGGGGACCGGTGGAGCAGTTCTTC. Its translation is CASSLAGGPVEQFF.

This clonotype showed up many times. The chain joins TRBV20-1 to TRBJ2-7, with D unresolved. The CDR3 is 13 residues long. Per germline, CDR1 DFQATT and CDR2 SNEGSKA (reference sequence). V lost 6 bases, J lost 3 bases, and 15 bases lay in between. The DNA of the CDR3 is TGCAGTGCACCCCCGACTGGAAACTACGAGCAGTACTTC. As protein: CSAPPTGNYEQYF.

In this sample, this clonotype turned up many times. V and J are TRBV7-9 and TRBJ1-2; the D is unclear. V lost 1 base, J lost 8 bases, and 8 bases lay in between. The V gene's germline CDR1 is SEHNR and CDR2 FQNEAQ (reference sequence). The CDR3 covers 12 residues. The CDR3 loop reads CASSLDRVGYTF. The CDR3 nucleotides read TGTGCCAGCAGCTTAGATCGGGTCGGCTACACCTTC.

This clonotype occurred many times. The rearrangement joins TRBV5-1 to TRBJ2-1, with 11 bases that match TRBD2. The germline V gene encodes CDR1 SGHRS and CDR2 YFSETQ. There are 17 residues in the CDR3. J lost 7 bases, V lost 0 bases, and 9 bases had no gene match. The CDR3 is CASSLAPLAGGANEQFF. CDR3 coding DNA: TGCGCCAGCAGCTTGGCCCCCCTAGCGGGAGGAGCGAATGAGCAGTTCTTC.

The CDR3 spells CASSLARGFLDTQYF. Written as DNA, the CDR3 is TGTGCCAGCAGCTTGGCCCGGGGGTTCCTCGATACGCAGTATTTT. This chain links TRBV5-6 with TRBJ2-3, with D possibly being TRBD2 (6 bases). V was shortened by 0 bases and J by 6 bases, with 14 bases between the two germline ends. This CDR3 region has 15 residues. Germline assignment: CDR1 SGHDT and CDR2 YYEEEE.

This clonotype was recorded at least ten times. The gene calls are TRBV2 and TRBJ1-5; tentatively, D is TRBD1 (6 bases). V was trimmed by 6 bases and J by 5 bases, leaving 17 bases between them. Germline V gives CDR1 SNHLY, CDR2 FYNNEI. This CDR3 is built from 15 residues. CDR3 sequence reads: CASRILGGLHQPQHF. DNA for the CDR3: TGTGCCAGCAGGATCCTCGGGGGGCTTCATCAGCCCCAGCATTTT. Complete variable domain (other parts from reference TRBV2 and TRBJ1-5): EPEVTQTPSHQVTQMGQEVILRCVPISNHLYFYWYRQILGQKVEFLVSFYNNEISEKSEIFDDQFSVERPDGSNFTLKIRSTKLEDSAMYFCASRILGGLHQPQHFGDGTRLSIL.

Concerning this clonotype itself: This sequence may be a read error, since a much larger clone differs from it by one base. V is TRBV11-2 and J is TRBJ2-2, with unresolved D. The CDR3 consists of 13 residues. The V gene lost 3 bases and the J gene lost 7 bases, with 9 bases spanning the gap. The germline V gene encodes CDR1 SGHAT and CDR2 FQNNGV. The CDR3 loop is CASSFEVIGELFF. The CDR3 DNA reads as TGTGCCAGCAGCTTTGAGGTAATCGGGGAGCTGTTTTTT.

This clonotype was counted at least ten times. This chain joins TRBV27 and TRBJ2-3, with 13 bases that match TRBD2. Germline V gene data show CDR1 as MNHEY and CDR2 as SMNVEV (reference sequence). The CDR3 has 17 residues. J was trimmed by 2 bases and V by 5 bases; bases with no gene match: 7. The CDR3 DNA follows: TGTGCCAGCAGTCCCCGACTAGCGGGAGGAAACACAGATACGCAGTATTTT. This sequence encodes CASSPRLAGGNTDTQYF.

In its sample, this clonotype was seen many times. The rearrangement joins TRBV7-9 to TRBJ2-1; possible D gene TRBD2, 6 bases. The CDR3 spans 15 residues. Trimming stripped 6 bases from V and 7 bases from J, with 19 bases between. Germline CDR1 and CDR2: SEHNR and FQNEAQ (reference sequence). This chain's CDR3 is CASSLGGYLGNEQFF. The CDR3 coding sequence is TGTGCCAGCAGTCTCGGGGGATACTTGGGGAATGAGCAGTTCTTC.

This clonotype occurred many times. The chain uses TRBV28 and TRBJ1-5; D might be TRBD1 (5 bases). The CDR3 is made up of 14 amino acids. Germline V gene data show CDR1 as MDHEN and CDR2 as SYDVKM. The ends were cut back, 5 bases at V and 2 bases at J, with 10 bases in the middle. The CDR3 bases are TGTGCCAGCAGTGACAGTTCAGGCAATCAGCCCCAGCATTTT. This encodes CASSDSSGNQPQHF. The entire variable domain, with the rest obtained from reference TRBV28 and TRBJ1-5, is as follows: DVKVTQSSRYLVKRTGEKVFLECVQDMDHENMFWYRQDPGLGLRLIYFSYDVKMKEKGDIPEGYSVSREKKERFSLILESASTNQTSMYLCASSDSSGNQPQHFGDGTRLSIL.

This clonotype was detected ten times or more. CDR3 residues: CASSAQGDTEAFF. The DNA of the CDR3 is TGTGCCAGCAGCGCTCAGGGGGATACTGAAGCTTTCTTT. The chain combines TRBV9 with TRBJ1-1; TRBD1 matches at 7 bases. J was trimmed by 5 bases and V by 3 bases; bases with no gene match: 4. This CDR3 contains 13 residues. From germline, CDR1 is SGDLS and CDR2 YYNGEE.

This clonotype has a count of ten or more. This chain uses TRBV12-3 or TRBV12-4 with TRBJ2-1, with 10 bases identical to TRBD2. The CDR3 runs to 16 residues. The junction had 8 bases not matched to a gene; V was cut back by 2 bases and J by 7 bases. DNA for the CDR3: TGTGCCAGCAGTTTAAGTCCGGGACTAGCGTGGAATGAGCAGTTCTTC. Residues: CASSLSPGLAWNEQFF.

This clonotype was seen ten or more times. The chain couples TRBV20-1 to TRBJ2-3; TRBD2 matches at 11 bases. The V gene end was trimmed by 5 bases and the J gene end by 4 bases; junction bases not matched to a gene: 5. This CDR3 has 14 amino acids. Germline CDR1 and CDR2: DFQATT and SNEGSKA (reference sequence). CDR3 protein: CSAVAGGPADTQYF. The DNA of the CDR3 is TGCAGTGCTGTAGCGGGAGGGCCGGCAGATACGCAGTATTTT.

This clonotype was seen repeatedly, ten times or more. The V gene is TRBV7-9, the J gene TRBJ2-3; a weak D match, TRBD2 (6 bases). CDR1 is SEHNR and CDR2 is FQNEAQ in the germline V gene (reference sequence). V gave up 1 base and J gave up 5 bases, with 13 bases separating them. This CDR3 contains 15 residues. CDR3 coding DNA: TGTGCCAGCAGCTTAGACGGGGGTTTTATAGATACGCAGTATTTT. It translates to CASSLDGGFIDTQYF.

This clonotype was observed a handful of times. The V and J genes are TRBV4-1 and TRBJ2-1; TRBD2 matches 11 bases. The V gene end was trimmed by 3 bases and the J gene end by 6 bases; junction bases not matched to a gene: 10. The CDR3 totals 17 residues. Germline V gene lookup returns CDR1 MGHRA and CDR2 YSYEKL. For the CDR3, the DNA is TGCGCCAGCAGCCACCCTAGCGGGAGGAAACACTCCAATGAGCAGTTCTTC. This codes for CASSHPSGRKHSNEQFF.

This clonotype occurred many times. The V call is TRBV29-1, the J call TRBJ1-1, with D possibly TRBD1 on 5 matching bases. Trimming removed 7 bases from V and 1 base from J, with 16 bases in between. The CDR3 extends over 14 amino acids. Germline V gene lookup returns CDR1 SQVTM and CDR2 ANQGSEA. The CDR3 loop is CSARMARANTEAFF. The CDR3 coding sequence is TGCAGCGCCCGAATGGCCAGGGCGAACACTGAAGCTTTCTTT.

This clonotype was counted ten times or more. Here the CDR3 reads CASKPNPSWETTYEQYF. In DNA, the CDR3 is TGTGCCAGCAAACCCAATCCGAGCTGGGAAACGACCTACGAGCAGTACTTC. The genes are TRBV7-3 and TRBJ2-7; D is unresolved. Germline values: CDR1 SGHTA, CDR2 FQGTGA. With 7 bases removed from V and 2 bases from J, the gap between germline ends came to 24 bases. The CDR3 totals 17 residues. Complete variable domain (other parts from reference TRBV7-3 and TRBJ2-7): GAGVSQTPSNKVTEKGKYVELRCDPISGHTALYWYRQSLGQGPEFLIYFQGTGAADDSGLPNDRFFAVRPEGSVSTLKIQRTERGDSAVYLCASKPNPSWETTYEQYFGPGTRLTVT.

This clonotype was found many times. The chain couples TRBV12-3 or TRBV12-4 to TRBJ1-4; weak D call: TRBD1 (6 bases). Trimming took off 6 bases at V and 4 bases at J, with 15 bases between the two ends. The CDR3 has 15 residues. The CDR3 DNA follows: TGTGCCAGCAGCAGGCTGACAGGCGTTAATGAAAAACTGTTTTTT. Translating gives CASSRLTGVNEKLFF.

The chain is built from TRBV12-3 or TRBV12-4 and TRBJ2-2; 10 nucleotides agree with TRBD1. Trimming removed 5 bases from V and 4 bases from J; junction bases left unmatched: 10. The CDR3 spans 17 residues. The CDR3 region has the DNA TGTGCCAGCAGTCGAGAGTCCGGGACAGGGGTCACCGGGGAGCTGTTTTTT. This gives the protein CASSRESGTGVTGELFF.

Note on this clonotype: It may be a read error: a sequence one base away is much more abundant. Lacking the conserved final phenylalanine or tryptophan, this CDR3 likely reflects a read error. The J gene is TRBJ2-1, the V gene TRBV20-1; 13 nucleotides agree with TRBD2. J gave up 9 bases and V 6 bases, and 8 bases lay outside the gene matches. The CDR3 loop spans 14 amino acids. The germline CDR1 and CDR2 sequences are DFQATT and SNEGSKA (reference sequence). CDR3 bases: TGCAGTGCCGAAAGGACTAGCGGGAGCGGTGAGCAGTTCCTC. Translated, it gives CSAERTSGSGEQFL.

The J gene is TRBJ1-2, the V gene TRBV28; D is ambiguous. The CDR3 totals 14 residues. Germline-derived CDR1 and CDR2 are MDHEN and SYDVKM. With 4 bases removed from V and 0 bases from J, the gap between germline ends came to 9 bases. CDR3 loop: CASSYERANYGYTF. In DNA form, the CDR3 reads TGTGCCAGCAGTTATGAGAGGGCTAACTATGGCTACACCTTC.

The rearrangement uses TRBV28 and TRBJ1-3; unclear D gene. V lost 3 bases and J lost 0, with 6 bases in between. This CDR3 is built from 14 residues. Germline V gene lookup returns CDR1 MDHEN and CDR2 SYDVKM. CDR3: CASSFFPSGNTIYF. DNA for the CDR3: TGTGCCAGCAGTTTCTTCCCCTCTGGAAACACCATATATTTT.